This T cell receptor beta chain was observed in a study of cytomegalovirus exposure and HLA in healthy donors. Overall study findings and caveats: Fewer N-insertions (relative to the approximately 700-donor mean) were reportedly seen in an Asian-associated ancestry cluster in a later analysis. The study put about 180 TCR beta chains on its list as cytomegalovirus-associated.

There are 15 residues in the CDR3. Germline assignment: CDR1 SGHTA and CDR2 FQGNSA. Trimming stripped 7 bases from V and 4 bases from J, with 19 bases between. With 60 Vbeta and 13 Jbeta primers, the PCR was carried out. Produced via immunoSEQ multiplex PCR; TCRdb's table is partial and in-frame only. The listing records over 100,000 clones. As to this clone: What it binds is unknown.

Source material: PBMCs. The source is a man aged 25-40 years in good health and CMV-seronegative. This rearrangement joins TRBV7-2 to TRBJ1-2; D perhaps matches TRBD1 (6 bases). The CDR3 spells CASTNKGGGGYGYTF. As DNA, the CDR3 is TGTGCCAGCACCAACAAGGGGGGCGGGGGCTATGGCTACACCTTC.